The rows below give T cell receptor beta chains drawn from one sample of a study of identical twins. TCRdb fed the 5' RACE reads into MiXCR, producing one record per CDR3 protein. The repertoire holds more than 1.5 million distinct CDR3 sequences, with about 32% as singletons. The sample consisted of cord blood. The receptors were gathered from a newborn girl in good health. Each CDR3 is given with its conserved first and last residue.

>TRBJ2-3|TRBV12-3/TRBV12-4|13
CASSLGVQDTQYF
>TRBJ2-7|TRBV20-1|12
CSVRGRAYEQYF
>TRBJ1-5|TRBV20-1|14
CSARDNQGNQPQHF
>TRBJ2-3|TRBV2|12
CASYSRADTQYF
>TRBJ1-2|TRBV6-2/TRBV6-3|13
CASSYGQVYGYTF
>TRBJ2-5|TRBV5-1|16
CASKGTGTSGDNEQYF
>TRBJ1-2|TRBV20-1|14
CSAGSGSHNYGYTF
>TRBJ1-2|TRBV20-1|15
CSARDSAPSNYGYTF
>TRBJ2-3|TRBV11-2|15
CASRGGPNPTDTQYF
>TRBJ2-7|TRBV29-1|14
CSVLAGGPFNEQYF
>.|TRBV20-1|15
CSASFMLMRQETQYF
>TRBJ1-2|TRBV7-9|14
CASTRTAVGYGYTF
>TRBJ2-3|TRBV9|15
CASSVSGGAKDTRYF
>TRBJ2-1|TRBV19|14
CASSIQQGVNEQFF
>TRBJ1-1|TRBV3-1|12
CASSPRTGGPFF
>TRBJ2-7|TRBV21-1|16
CASSKAPEGIDYEQYF
>TRBJ2-7|TRBV27|16
CASSHRGTPSSYEQYF
>TRBJ2-7|TRBV12-3/TRBV12-4|16
CASSLSRGGTATEQYF
>TRBJ1-1|TRBV12-3/TRBV12-4|14
CASSLRGASTEAFF
>TRBJ1-1|TRBV15|12
CATSRAQEQAFF
>TRBJ2-3|TRBV20-1|14
CSARVVAGGITQYF
>TRBJ2-1|TRBV14|17
CASSLLADPTRYNEQFF
>TRBJ1-6|TRBV6-5|16
CASSLFIGPRGSPLHF
>TRBJ2-3|TRBV6-6|14
CASSYLETGDTQYF
>TRBJ2-7|TRBV6-6|12
CASRGGRYEQYF
>TRBJ2-7|TRBV12-3/TRBV12-4|14
CASSGDRGTGEQYF
>TRBJ1-4|TRBV12-3/TRBV12-4|14
CASRDRGANEKLFF
>TRBJ1-6|TRBV27|15
CASRATGTANSPLHF
>.|TRBV28|15
CASSLEPGTGNEQYF
>TRBJ2-3|TRBV12-5|17
CASGLVRTGTSTDTQYF
>TRBJ1-2|TRBV5-1|13
CASTPLEVGGYTF
>TRBJ1-2|TRBV3-1|15
CASSQESRARYGYTF
>TRBJ2-1|TRBV20-1|17
CSARDSRRLASYNEQFF